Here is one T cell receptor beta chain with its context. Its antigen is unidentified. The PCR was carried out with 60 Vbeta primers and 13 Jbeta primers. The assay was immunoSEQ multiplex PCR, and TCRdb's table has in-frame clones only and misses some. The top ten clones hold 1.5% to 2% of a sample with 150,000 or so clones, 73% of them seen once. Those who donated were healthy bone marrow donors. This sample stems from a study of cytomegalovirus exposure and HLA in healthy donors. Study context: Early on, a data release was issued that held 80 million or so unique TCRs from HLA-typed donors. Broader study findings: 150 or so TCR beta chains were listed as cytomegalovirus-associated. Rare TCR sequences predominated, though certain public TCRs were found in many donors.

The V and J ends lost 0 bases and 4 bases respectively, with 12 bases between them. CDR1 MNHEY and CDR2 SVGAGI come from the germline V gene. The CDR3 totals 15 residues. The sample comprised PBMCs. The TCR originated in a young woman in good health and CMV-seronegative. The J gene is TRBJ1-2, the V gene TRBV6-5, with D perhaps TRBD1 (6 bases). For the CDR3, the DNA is TGTGCCAGCAGTTACTCACAGGGATCTGGCTATGGCTACACCTTC. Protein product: CASSYSQGSGYGYTF.